Listed below are T cell receptor beta chains from one sample, sequenced in a study of glioma-infiltrating T cells after dendritic cell vaccination. Assay: immunoSEQ multiplex PCR; the TCRdb copy retains only in-frame clones and omits some. Among roughly 98,000 clones listed, over 75% were seen once. The sequencing here drew on blood, taken before dendritic cell vaccination. These receptors all come from a human donor with glioblastoma. Both conserved end residues are part of each CDR3. The order of the fields is CDR3 protein, CDR3 DNA, clone size, J gene, V gene, D gene. D genes are given only for firm matches. Not all rows give a size; the values are once, few, many and, for expanded clones, a class.

CASSGTGTGDPWEQYF | TGTGCCAGTAGTGGAACCGGGACAGGGGACCCCTGGGAGCAGTACTTC | NA | TRBJ2-7 | TRBV19 | TRBD1
CASSFQTPINYGYTF | TGTGCCAGCAGCTTCCAGACTCCAATAAACTATGGCTACACCTTC | NA | TRBJ1-2 | TRBV7-8 | NA
CASSVPGGTAPYEQYF | TGTGCCAGCTCAGTACCAGGCGGGACAGCTCCCTACGAGCAGTACTTC | once | TRBJ2-7 | TRBV18 | NA
CASSHSGTSGADGELFF | TGTGCCAGCAGCCACTCCGGGACTAGCGGGGCGGACGGGGAGCTGTTTTTT | NA | TRBJ2-2 | TRBV7-9 | TRBD2
CASNQRGYEQYF | TGTGCCAGCAACCAAAGGGGCTACGAGCAGTACTTC | NA | TRBJ2-7 | TRBV7-2 | NA
CASSGTRGHTEAFF | TGTGCCAGCAGTGGAACCAGGGGGCACACTGAAGCTTTCTTT | NA | TRBJ1-1 | TRBV6-5 | TRBD1
CASSLVVAPRGDGYTF | TGTGCCAGCAGCTTAGTTGTAGCCCCGCGAGGAGATGGCTACACCTTC | NA | TRBJ1-2 | TRBV7-2 | NA
CASSYEGRSYEQYF | TGTGCCAGCAGTTATGAGGGGAGGTCCTACGAGCAGTACTTC | NA | TRBJ2-7 | TRBV6-6 | NA
CASSPSDTTGGILNQPQHF | TGTGCCAGCTCACCCTCGGATACGACAGGGGGAATACTCAATCAGCCCCAGCATTTT | few | TRBJ1-5 | TRBV18 | TRBD1
CASSLETGLTSTDTQYF | TGTGCCAGCAGCTTGGAGACTGGACTCACTAGCACAGATACGCAGTATTTT | NA | TRBJ2-3 | TRBV7-9 | NA
CASRHRGLQNEQFF | TGTGCCAGCAGACACAGGGGGCTTCAGAATGAGCAGTTCTTC | NA | TRBJ2-1 | TRBV6-1 | TRBD1
CASSLDGYGYTF | TGTGCCAGCAGCTTAGACGGGTATGGCTACACCTTC | NA | TRBJ1-2 | TRBV11-1 | NA
CASSPSSAGPGGKTQYF | TGTGCCAGCAGTCCCTCCTCCGCCGGGCCGGGAGGGAAGACCCAGTACTTC | NA | TRBJ2-5 | TRBV27 | TRBD2
CASSPRLDRSSYEQYF | TGTGCCAGCAGCCCAAGACTGGACAGGAGCTCCTACGAGCAGTACTTC | NA | TRBJ2-7 | TRBV7-2 | TRBD1
CASSRGYQETQYF | TGTGCCAGTAGTCGGGGGTACCAAGAGACCCAGTACTTC | NA | TRBJ2-5 | TRBV19 | NA
CASSPDRGRYEQYF | TGTGCCAGCAGCCCGGACAGGGGGCGGTACGAGCAGTACTTC | NA | TRBJ2-7 | TRBV7-2 | TRBD1
CAWSGLAVYDGQYF | TGTGCCTGGAGTGGACTAGCGGTCTACGATGGGCAGTACTTC | NA | TRBJ2-7 | TRBV30 | TRBD2
CASSFLRGLRGELFF | TGTGCCAGCAGTTTTCTGAGGGGGCTTCGTGGGGAGCTGTTTTTT | NA | TRBJ2-2 | TRBV28 | TRBD1
CASRALQAYEQYF | TGTGCCAGCCGTGCTTTACAGGCTTACGAGCAGTACTTC | few | TRBJ2-7 | TRBV6-1 | NA
CAISRDGGNEKLFF | TGTGCCATCAGTAGGGACGGGGGGAATGAAAAACTGTTTTTT | NA | TRBJ1-4 | TRBV10-3 | NA
CASLTGYQETQYF | TGTGCCAGCTTAACAGGGTACCAAGAGACCCAGTACTTC | NA | TRBJ2-5 | TRBV18 | NA
CASSQDPGGQAVGYTF | TGCGCCAGCAGCCAAGATCCCGGGGGGCAAGCGGTTGGCTACACCTTC | NA | TRBJ1-2 | TRBV4-1 | NA
CASSSDSGGSPYEQYF | TGTGCCAGCTCATCCGACTCAGGGGGTTCTCCCTACGAGCAGTACTTC | NA | TRBJ2-7 | TRBV18 | TRBD1
CASSSRAGEQYF | TGTGCCAGCAGCTCGCGGGCAGGTGAGCAGTACTTC | few | TRBJ2-7 | TRBV5-6 | NA
CASSIGLAGPYEQYF | TGTGCCAGTAGTATCGGACTAGCGGGGCCCTACGAGCAGTACTTC | NA | TRBJ2-7 | TRBV19 | TRBD2
CASSLRGSKSFF | TGTGCCAGCAGCTTGCGGGGGTCGAAATCTTTCTTT | NA | TRBJ1-1 | TRBV5-8 | NA
CVPAAKDREETQYF | NA | NA | TRBJ2-5 | TRBV21-1 | NA
CASSLDRGRNEQFF | TGTGCCAGCAGTTTAGACAGGGGAAGGAATGAGCAGTTCTTC | NA | TRBJ2-1 | TRBV6-5 | TRBD1
CAWTSAGTSGRAVETQYF | TGTGCCTGGACCTCTGCGGGGACTAGCGGGAGGGCCGTTGAGACCCAGTACTTC | NA | TRBJ2-5 | TRBV30 | TRBD2
CATSRETSGIYEQYF | TGTGCCACCAGCAGGGAGACTAGCGGGATATACGAGCAGTACTTC | NA | TRBJ2-7 | TRBV15 | TRBD2
CASSTSGSNQPQHF | TGTGCCAGCAGTACCTCGGGTAGCAATCAGCCCCAGCATTTT | NA | TRBJ1-5 | TRBV2 | NA
CASSSEGVFGNQPQHF | TGTGCCAGCAGCTCCGAGGGTGTGTTTGGCAATCAGCCCCAGCATTTT | NA | TRBJ1-5 | TRBV7-9 | NA
CASSLGLRYEQYF | TGTGCCAGCAGCTTAGGACTCCGATACGAGCAGTACTTC | NA | TRBJ2-7 | TRBV7-9 | NA
CASMVAGSNNEQFF | TGTGCCAGCATGGTTGCGGGGTCAAACAATGAGCAGTTCTTC | NA | TRBJ2-1 | TRBV25-1 | NA
CASSLREGVDEQYF | TGTGCCAGCAGCTTACGGGAGGGAGTCGACGAGCAGTACTTC | NA | TRBJ2-7 | TRBV7-2 | TRBD2
CAIRGDRNNYGYTF | TGTGCCATCAGAGGGGACAGAAATAACTATGGCTACACCTTC | NA | TRBJ1-2 | TRBV10-3 | TRBD1
CASSNSGKGDETQYF | TGTGCCAGCAGCAATAGCGGGAAGGGAGACGAGACCCAGTACTTC | NA | TRBJ2-5 | TRBV28 | TRBD2